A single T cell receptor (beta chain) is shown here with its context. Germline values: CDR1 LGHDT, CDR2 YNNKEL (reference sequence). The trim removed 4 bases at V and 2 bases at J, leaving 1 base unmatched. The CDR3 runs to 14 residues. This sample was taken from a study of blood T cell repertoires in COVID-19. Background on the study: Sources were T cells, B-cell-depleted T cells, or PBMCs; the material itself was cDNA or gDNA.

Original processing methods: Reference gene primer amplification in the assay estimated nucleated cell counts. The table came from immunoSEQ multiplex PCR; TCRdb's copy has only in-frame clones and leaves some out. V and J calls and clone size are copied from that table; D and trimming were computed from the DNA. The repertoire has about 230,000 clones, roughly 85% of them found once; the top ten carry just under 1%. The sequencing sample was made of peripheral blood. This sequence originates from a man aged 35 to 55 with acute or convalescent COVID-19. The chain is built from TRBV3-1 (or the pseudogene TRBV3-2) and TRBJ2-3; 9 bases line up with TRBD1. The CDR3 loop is CASSRDRATDTQYF. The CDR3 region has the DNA TGTGCCAGCAGCCGGGACAGGGCCACAGATACGCAGTATTTT.